A selection of T cell receptor beta chains follows, all from one sample in a study of cytomegalovirus exposure and HLA in healthy donors. Repertoires were generated with immunoSEQ multiplex PCR, while TCRdb's copy carries only in-frame clones and drops some. The table includes 40,000 to 55,000 clones, about three quarters detected once. Sequenced material: PBMCs. The origin of the receptors is a man younger than 35 in good health and CMV-seronegative. CDR3s include the opening cysteine and the closing phenylalanine or tryptophan. The D gene is left open where the match is weak. Size tells how often a clone was seen (once, few, many) or the class of an expanded clone, and some rows leave it out.

length: 14
J: TRBJ2-7
D: -
V: TRBV28
size: -
DNA: TGTGCCAGCAGTTTGCTAGCCGTCTCCTACGAGCAGTACTTC
CDR3: CASSLLAVSYEQYF

length: 20
J: TRBJ1-5
D: -
V: TRBV28
size: -
DNA: TGTGCCAGCAGTTTCCCGTCGCGCCCCGCCCGACGGCGGTGGCATCAGCCCCAGCATTTT
CDR3: CASSFPSRPARRRWHQPQHF

length: 15
J: TRBJ2-3
D: -
V: TRBV10-3
size: once
DNA: -
CDR3: CAISSSGFSTDTQYF

length: 18
J: TRBJ1-3
D: -
V: TRBV14
size: -
DNA: TGTGCCAGCAGCCGCCTCCCTCCGGGACATATATCTGGAAACACCATATATTTT
CDR3: CASSRLPPGHISGNTIYF

length: 16
J: TRBJ2-3
D: TRBD2
V: TRBV5-4
size: -
DNA: TGTGCCAGCAGCTTGGAAGCTAGCGGGAGAGGAGATACGCAGTATTTT
CDR3: CASSLEASGRGDTQYF

length: 13
J: TRBJ2-5
D: -
V: TRBV2
size: -
DNA: TGTGCCAGCAGTGAGGAGGGGGGGGAGACCCAGTACTTC
CDR3: CASSEEGGETQYF

length: 11
J: TRBJ2-7
D: -
V: TRBV20-1
size: -
DNA: TGCAGTACCCCGGGGTACTACGAGCAGTACTTC
CDR3: CSTPGYYEQYF

length: 15
J: TRBJ2-7
D: -
V: TRBV5-1
size: few
DNA: TGCGCCAGCAGCTTGGCGCTGCCAGGCTCTGACGAGCAGTACTTC
CDR3: CASSLALPGSDEQYF

length: 13
J: TRBJ2-5
D: -
V: TRBV6-1
size: -
DNA: TGTGCCAGCAAAACCTCTACCCAAGAGACCCAGTACTTC
CDR3: CASKTSTQETQYF

length: 14
J: TRBJ1-2
D: TRBD1
V: TRBV7-2
size: -
DNA: TGTGCCAGCAGCTTACTACAGGGGGCGAAAGGCTACACCTTC
CDR3: CASSLLQGAKGYTF

length: 15
J: TRBJ2-3
D: TRBD2
V: TRBV29-1
size: -
DNA: TGCAGCGTTTCCGATACTAGCGGGAGGGAAGATACGCAGTATTTT
CDR3: CSVSDTSGREDTQYF

length: 14
J: TRBJ1-5
D: -
V: TRBV19
size: -
DNA: TGTGCCAGCAATTACGGACACGACAATCAGCCCCAGCATTTT
CDR3: CASNYGHDNQPQHF

length: 15
J: TRBJ2-1
D: TRBD2
V: TRBV28
size: -
DNA: TGTGCCAGCAGTGTGCAACTAGCGGGAGACAATGAGCAGTTCTTC
CDR3: CASSVQLAGDNEQFF

length: 13
J: TRBJ1-2
D: -
V: TRBV28
size: once
DNA: TGTGCCAGCAGTTTCCAGGGCAACTATGGCTACACCTTC
CDR3: CASSFQGNYGYTF

length: 15
J: TRBJ2-3
D: TRBD2
V: TRBV6-1
size: -
DNA: TGTGCCACCGTGGGTAGCGGGAGGGCTAGCGATACGCAGTATTTT
CDR3: CATVGSGRASDTQYF

length: 14
J: TRBJ2-7
D: TRBD1
V: TRBV19
size: -
DNA: TGTGCCAGTAGCCCCGGGACAGGGGTATACGAGCAGTACTTC
CDR3: CASSPGTGVYEQYF

length: 11
J: TRBJ2-3
D: -
V: TRBV7-7
size: -
DNA: TGTGCTAGACAGAGCACAGATACGCAGTATTTT
CDR3: CARQSTDTQYF

length: 10
J: TRBJ1-1
D: -
V: TRBV20-1
size: -
DNA: TGCAGTGTGGCGAGACAGAAAGCTTTCTTT
CDR3: CSVARQKAFF

length: 13
J: TRBJ1-1
D: -
V: TRBV5-1
size: -
DNA: TGCGCCAGCAGCTCCGGACATAACACTGAAGCTTTCTTT
CDR3: CASSSGHNTEAFF

length: 14
J: TRBJ2-3
D: TRBD1
V: TRBV5-1
size: -
DNA: TGCGCCAGCAGCGCCTCAGGGGGCGTCGATACGCAGTATTTT
CDR3: CASSASGGVDTQYF

length: 12
J: TRBJ2-7
D: TRBD2
V: TRBV6-5
size: -
DNA: TGTGCCAGCCGGGACTACGTTAGTGAGCAGTACTTC
CDR3: CASRDYVSEQYF

length: 13
J: TRBJ2-5
D: TRBD1
V: TRBV19
size: -
DNA: TGTGCCAGTAGTGAGGGGGCGGTCGAGACCCAGTACTTC
CDR3: CASSEGAVETQYF

length: 16
J: TRBJ2-2
D: -
V: TRBV5-4
size: once
DNA: TGTGCCAGCAGCACGGTAGAAGGGGGGAACACCGGGGAGCTGTTTTTT
CDR3: CASSTVEGGNTGELFF

length: 13
J: TRBJ1-2
D: -
V: TRBV30
size: -
DNA: TGTGCCTGGAGCCCGACTTCCCGCTATGGCTACACCTTC
CDR3: CAWSPTSRYGYTF

length: 13
J: TRBJ2-5
D: -
V: TRBV7-7
size: -
DNA: TGTGCCAGCAGCTTCGGGTGGGTCGAGACCCAGTACTTC
CDR3: CASSFGWVETQYF

length: 13
J: TRBJ1-5
D: -
V: TRBV29-1
size: -
DNA: TGCAGCGTTGTTGACAGCTTCAATCAGCCCCAGCATTTT
CDR3: CSVVDSFNQPQHF

length: 15
J: TRBJ1-1
D: TRBD1
V: TRBV10-3
size: -
DNA: TGTGCCATCACCGGATCAGGGGGTGCGGACACTGAAGCTTTCTTT
CDR3: CAITGSGGADTEAFF

length: 13
J: TRBJ2-1
D: -
V: TRBV27
size: -
DNA: TGTGCCAGCAGGCCTACTAGCTACAATGAGCAGTTCTTC
CDR3: CASRPTSYNEQFF

length: 14
J: TRBJ2-7
D: TRBD1
V: TRBV7-6
size: -
DNA: TGTGCCAGCAGCTTAGTGACAGGGGCCGCCGAGCAGTACTTC
CDR3: CASSLVTGAAEQYF

length: 15
J: TRBJ1-1
D: TRBD1
V: TRBV4-1
size: -
DNA: TGCGCCAGCAGCGGAAGGACAGGGCTGAACACTGAAGCTTTCTTT
CDR3: CASSGRTGLNTEAFF

length: 15
J: TRBJ1-3
D: -
V: TRBV29-1
size: -
DNA: TGCAGCGTTGGATCCAGGGTGTCTTCTGGAAACACCATATATTTT
CDR3: CSVGSRVSSGNTIYF